These T cell receptor beta chains were read from a single sample in a study of shared clonotypes between healthy human individuals. TCRdb keeps only in-frame clones here, not all; method: immunoSEQ multiplex PCR. The sample lists 2 million to 3 million clones; under 95% were seen once. Sequencing was carried out using naive CD4+ T cells from PBMCs. These receptors were collected from a young man in good health. Some clones in this sample may be carry-over from other donors' samples. Both conserved end residues are part of each CDR3. The D gene is left open where the match is weak. Clone size is shown for a subset of rows, as once, few, many or a class of expanded clone.

d_gene | j_gene | len | abundance | v_gene | CDR3nt | CDR3aa
TRBD1 | TRBJ1-1 | 15 | - | TRBV25-1 | TGTGCCAGCAGTCGGGACAGACCCGGGGGCACTGAAGCTTTCTTT | CASSRDRPGGTEAFF
TRBD1 | TRBJ1-6 | 14 | - | TRBV4-3 | TGCGCCAGCAGCCCGTCAGGGGGCAATTCACCCCTCCACTTT | CASSPSGGNSPLHF
- | TRBJ2-5 | 11 | - | TRBV9 | TGTGCCAGCAGCCCGGGGGAGACCCAGTACTTC | CASSPGETQYF
TRBD1 | TRBJ2-7 | 14 | - | TRBV27 | TGTGCCAGCAGTCCGGACAGGGGGCGGTACGAGCAGTACTTC | CASSPDRGRYEQYF
- | TRBJ1-2 | 14 | - | TRBV6-6 | TGTGCCAGCAGCCGTGCCCAAAGACCGCATGGCTACACCTTC | CASSRAQRPHGYTF
- | TRBJ1-1 | 13 | - | TRBV5-1 | TGCGCCAGCAGCTTGGTTAGGGATAATGAAGCTTTCTTT | CASSLVRDNEAFF
- | TRBJ1-1 | 12 | - | TRBV10-3 | TGTGCCATGGCTCGGGGGAACACTGAAGCTTTCTTT | CAMARGNTEAFF
TRBD1 | TRBJ1-2 | 16 | - | TRBV7-9 | TGTGCCACCAACCGACAGGGTCCGCTTTCGAACTATGGCTACACCTTC | CATNRQGPLSNYGYTF
- | TRBJ2-7 | 13 | - | TRBV29-1 | TGCAGCGTCCAAACCCCCTCAGCCTACGAGCAGTACTTC | CSVQTPSAYEQYF
- | TRBJ2-1 | 14 | once | TRBV18 | TGTGCCAGCTCACGAGGCAGGGGCCACAATGAGCAGTTCTTC | CASSRGRGHNEQFF
- | TRBJ1-1 | 13 | - | TRBV28 | TGTGCCAGCAGTTTATGGGCTGGGGTAGTAGCTTTCTTT | CASSLWAGVVAFF
- | TRBJ2-7 | 11 | - | TRBV6-4 | TGTGCCAGCAGCCCCCGCCACGAGCAGTACTTC | CASSPRHEQYF
TRBD1 | TRBJ2-7 | 14 | - | TRBV7-2 | TGTGCCAGCAGCAGCACAGGGGCCTTTGGCGAGCAGTACTTC | CASSSTGAFGEQYF
- | TRBJ1-1 | 11 | few | TRBV30 | TGTGCCTGGAGCCGTGACACTGAAGCTTTCTTT | CAWSRDTEAFF
TRBD2 | TRBJ2-1 | 15 | - | TRBV5-1 | TGCGCCAGCAGCTCGCTCGTCGGGAGGGCCAATGAGCAGTTCTTC | CASSSLVGRANEQFF
TRBD1 | TRBJ2-3 | 12 | - | TRBV30 | TGTGCCTGGGAGACAGGGACAGATACGCAGTATTTT | CAWETGTDTQYF
TRBD1 | TRBJ2-1 | 16 | - | TRBV9 | TGTGCCAGCAGCCCGACGACACGCCAGACAGGGAATGAGCAGTTCTTC | CASSPTTRQTGNEQFF
- | TRBJ2-5 | 12 | - | TRBV6-1 | TGTGCCAGCCGGGGAAGGGACTCTACGGGGTACTTC | CASRGRDSTGYF
- | TRBJ2-2 | 16 | - | TRBV18 | TGTGCCAGCTCACCGAATACAGCGCTGAACACCGGGGAGCTGTTTTTT | CASSPNTALNTGELFF
- | TRBJ1-5 | 16 | few | TRBV6-5 | TGTGCCAGCAGTTACTCGTCGCAGGGTAGCAATCAGCCCCAGCATTTT | CASSYSSQGSNQPQHF
- | TRBJ2-7 | 16 | - | TRBV10-2 | TGCGCCAGCAGTGAGTTTAGGGGACAAGGATTTTACGAGCAGTACTTC | CASSEFRGQGFYEQYF
TRBD2 | TRBJ2-1 | 17 | - | TRBV7-8 | TGTGCCAGCACGGGGAGCGGGAGGGCCACTTGGCGAAATGAGCAGTTCTTC | CASTGSGRATWRNEQFF
- | TRBJ2-3 | 14 | - | TRBV9 | TGTGCCAGCAGCGTGGAAGTTAGCACAGATACGCAGTATTTT | CASSVEVSTDTQYF
TRBD2 | TRBJ2-2 | 14 | once | TRBV11-1 | TGTGCCAGCAGCTTACAGCGGGGGACCGGGGAGCTGTTTTTT | CASSLQRGTGELFF
- | TRBJ1-4 | 15 | - | TRBV7-8 | TGTGCCAGCAGCTTACTCGGGGGCGCGAATGAAAAACTGTTTTTT | CASSLLGGANEKLFF
- | TRBJ1-4 | 15 | - | TRBV28 | TGTGCCAGCCGCTGGGGGGGCGGAATTAATGAAAAACTGTTTTTT | CASRWGGGINEKLFF
TRBD2 | TRBJ2-1 | 14 | - | TRBV10-3 | TGTGCCATCAGTCAGCGGGAGAGAATAGATGAGCAGTTCTTC | CAISQRERIDEQFF
- | TRBJ2-7 | 12 | - | TRBV5-4 | TGTGCCAGCAGTGCGCCGGGGAAGGAGCAGTACTTC | CASSAPGKEQYF
TRBD2 | TRBJ2-1 | 15 | - | TRBV7-2 | TGTGCCAGCAGCTCTCTAGCGGGAGGCTACAATGAGCAGTTCTTC | CASSSLAGGYNEQFF
- | TRBJ1-1 | 15 | - | TRBV23-1 | TGCGCCAGCAGTCGTAAATTCAGGCCGAACACTGAAGCTTTCTTT | CASSRKFRPNTEAFF
TRBD2 | TRBJ2-7 | 15 | - | TRBV6-1 | TGTGCCAGCAGTGAATGGGGGGGATGGTCCTACGAGCAGTACTTC | CASSEWGGWSYEQYF
- | TRBJ1-5 | 13 | - | TRBV7-3 | TGTGCCAGCAGCCTAGACGGCAATCAGCCCCAGCATTTT | CASSLDGNQPQHF
- | TRBJ2-1 | 16 | - | TRBV2 | TGTGCCAGCAGTGAACAGTTCCGCCCGCCCCTGGATGAGCAGTTCTTC | CASSEQFRPPLDEQFF
TRBD1 | TRBJ2-3 | 13 | - | TRBV16 | TGTGCCAGCAGCTACACAGGGGGCGATACGCAGTATTTT | CASSYTGGDTQYF
TRBD2 | TRBJ2-7 | 14 | - | TRBV7-2 | TGTGCCAGCAGACCGGGACTAGCGGGGTGGGAGCAGTACTTC | CASRPGLAGWEQYF
- | TRBJ2-1 | 13 | - | TRBV10-1 | TGCGCCAGCAGTGAGGGGCGCTACAATGAGCAGTTCTTC | CASSEGRYNEQFF
TRBD1 | TRBJ2-1 | 15 | - | TRBV29-1 | TGCAGCGCAGAAAAGGGGTCAAGGGGGCTCAATGAGCAGTTCTTC | CSAEKGSRGLNEQFF
- | TRBJ1-3 | 18 | - | TRBV4-3 | TGCGCCAGCAGCGTGTGGGCCCAGGGGAAGGACTCTGGAAACACCATATATTTT | CASSVWAQGKDSGNTIYF
- | TRBJ2-1 | 13 | - | TRBV28 | TGTGCCAGCAGTTTACCTCCTAGCCAAGGGCAGTTCTTC | CASSLPPSQGQFF
TRBD1 | TRBJ1-4 | 14 | - | TRBV29-1 | TGCAGCGTTGGAACAGGGGGCGGGAATGAAAAACTGTTTTTT | CSVGTGGGNEKLFF
- | TRBJ1-2 | 14 | - | TRBV5-1 | TGCGCCAGCAGCCCAGAAGGGGTTGGGTATGGCTACACCTTC | CASSPEGVGYGYTF
- | TRBJ1-5 | 13 | - | TRBV2 | TGTGCCAGCAGTTTCCGAAGGGCGCAGCCCCAGCATTTT | CASSFRRAQPQHF
- | TRBJ1-3 | 22 | - | TRBV21-1 | TGTGCCAGCCCCCCCGGAATCTTAACCCCCCGGGACAGGGGACCCCCTGGAAACACCATATATTTT | CASPPGILTPRDRGPPGNTIYF
- | TRBJ1-5 | 13 | - | TRBV7-8 | TGTGCCAGCAGCTTAGTGGGTAATCAGCCCCAGCATTTT | CASSLVGNQPQHF
- | TRBJ2-2 | 14 | - | TRBV18 | TGTGCCAGCTCACCCCGACAGAACACCGGGGAGCTGTTTTTT | CASSPRQNTGELFF
- | TRBJ2-3 | 13 | - | TRBV9 | TGTGCCAGCGGAACCCCTAGCACAGATACGCAGTATTTT | CASGTPSTDTQYF
TRBD2 | TRBJ2-5 | 17 | - | TRBV2 | TGTGCCAGCAGTGAAAGTCCGGGACTAGCGGGAGAAGAGACCCAGTACTTC | CASSESPGLAGEETQYF
TRBD2 | TRBJ2-1 | 14 | - | TRBV18 | TGTGCCAGCTCACCACCGGGAGGGTCCAATGAGCAGTTCTTC | CASSPPGGSNEQFF
- | TRBJ2-2 | 16 | - | TRBV5-1 | TGCGCCAGCAGCTTGGTTGGCGGGGATAACACCGGGGAGCTGTTTTTT | CASSLVGGDNTGELFF
TRBD2 | TRBJ2-1 | 16 | - | TRBV15 | TGTGCCACCAGCAGAGACCTAGCGGGGACGTACAATGAGCAGTTCTTC | CATSRDLAGTYNEQFF
- | TRBJ2-2 | 13 | - | TRBV18 | TGTGCCAGCTCACCCCCCCGGGGCGGGGAGCTGTTTTTT | CASSPPRGGELFF
- | TRBJ1-1 | 13 | - | TRBV7-9 | TGTGCCAGCAGCTTATGGGGGAACACTGAAGCTTTCTTT | CASSLWGNTEAFF
TRBD1 | TRBJ1-3 | 17 | - | TRBV11-2 | TGTGCCAGCAGCTTACGGGGACAGCCTGACTCTGGAAACACCATATATTTT | CASSLRGQPDSGNTIYF